This T cell receptor (beta chain) stems from a study of cytomegalovirus exposure and HLA in healthy donors. The study ran its PCR with 60 Vbeta and 13 Jbeta primers. The repertoire was sequenced with immunoSEQ multiplex PCR; TCRdb's copy has only in-frame clones and lacks some. This table holds around 160,000 clones, 68% found once. Regarding this clone: What it recognizes is unknown.

Overall study results and limits: Clonal expansion, a later analysis showed, was greater in HLA-associated TCR beta chains than in equally common others.

CDR1 WSHSY and CDR2 SAAADI come from the germline V gene. The trim removed 3 bases at V and 3 bases at J, leaving 14 bases unmatched. The CDR3 is 20 residues long. The rearrangement joins TRBV10-2 to TRBJ2-3; 14 positions match TRBD2. The receptor's source is a middle-aged man in good health and CMV-seronegative. The sequencing input was PBMCs. The DNA for the CDR3 is TGCGCCAGCAGTGACCCCGCGACTAGCGGGGGGGCCGGATCAACAGATACGCAGTATTTT. Protein: CASSDPATSGGAGSTDTQYF.